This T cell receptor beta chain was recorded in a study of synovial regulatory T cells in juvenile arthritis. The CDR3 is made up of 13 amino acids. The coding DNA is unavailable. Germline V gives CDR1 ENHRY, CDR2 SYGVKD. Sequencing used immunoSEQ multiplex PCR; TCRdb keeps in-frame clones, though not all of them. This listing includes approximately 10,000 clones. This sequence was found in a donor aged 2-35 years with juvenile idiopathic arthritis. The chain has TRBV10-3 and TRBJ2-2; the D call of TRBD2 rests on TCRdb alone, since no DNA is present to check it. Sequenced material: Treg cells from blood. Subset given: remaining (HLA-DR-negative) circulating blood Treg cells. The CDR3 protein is CAISGLSPGELFF.